This TCR beta chain was recorded in a study of blood T cell repertoires in COVID-19. Study-level information: In each case, the material was cDNA or gDNA derived from T cells, B-cell-depleted T cells, or PBMCs.

Patients at the Seattle site were enrolled during active infection and followed longitudinally. Sequencing was performed with immunoSEQ multiplex PCR; in TCRdb, only in-frame clones are kept and a portion is missing. The sample has about 82,000 clones; about 73% are singletons. The length of the CDR3 is 16 residues. Trimming took 5 bases from V and 0 from J, leaving 14 bases between them. From germline, CDR1 is GTSNPN and CDR2 SVGIG (reference sequence). Sequenced: peripheral blood. This TCR derives from a man between 60 and 75 years old with COVID-19, enrolled during active disease. V usage is TRBV30 and J usage is TRBJ1-6; D may be TRBD1 (5 bases). The CDR3 is CAWPWDWSSYNSPLHF. CDR3 coding DNA: TGTGCCTGGCCATGGGACTGGAGCTCCTATAATTCACCCCTCCACTTT.